One T cell receptor beta chain is described in this entry. Antigen specificity is unknown. The germline gives CDR1 SGHDT, CDR2 YYEEEE. Trimming pared 4 bases from V and 7 bases from J, leaving 23 bases between. The CDR3 sequence is 16 residues long. The sample belongs to a study of T cell clones after liver transplantation. Study summary: TCRbeta sequencing after a pre-transplant mixed lymphocyte reaction identified graft-donor-reactive clones, later tracked in post-transplant blood. Findings of the study overall: A larger donor-reactive than third-party decline suggested partial antigen-specific deletion. In a couple of subjects, few donor cells limited the measurable donor-reactive repertoire.

Clones were read by immunoSEQ multiplex PCR, and TCRdb kept only the in-frame ones, dropping some. The table shows approximately 55,000 clones, with about 67% occurring only once. Thawed unstimulated PBMCs were FACS-sorted by CD3, CD4 and CD8 into two populations. Here the sequenced sample was CD4+ T cells from blood, taken approximately 54 months after liver transplant. The TCR comes from a human patient who received a liver transplant. Some T cells may have come from the graft donor. The rearrangement uses TRBV5-6 and TRBJ1-2, with TRBD1 as a possible D gene (5 bases). The CDR3 DNA sequence: TGTGCCAGCAGCCCCATAGCCGCGGCAGGGAAGTTTGGCTACACCTTC. This encodes CASSPIAAAGKFGYTF.